These T cell receptor beta chains were read from a single sample in a study of read filtering for tumor transcriptome and immune sequencing. TCRdb re-called the reads with MiXCR, one entry per CDR3 protein. The profile covers some 38,000 distinct CDR3 sequences, with 13% to 15% appearing a single time and 5.5% to 7% taken by the ten largest. The sequenced sample consisted of a population of CD138-negative cells sorted from bone marrow. The receptors stem from a donor older than 35 with multiple myeloma. CDR3s include the opening cysteine and the closing phenylalanine or tryptophan. Each record gives: J gene, V gene, clone size, D gene, CDR3 DNA, CDR3 protein. A D gene is named only where the DNA matches it firmly. Expanded clones are given a class, and other clones once, few, many or no size at all.

j_call: TRBJ2-5; v_call: TRBV12-3/TRBV12-4; clone_size: many; d_call: .; cdr3_nt: TGTGCCAGCAGCCCGGAGAGGGCTAGGGGAGAGACCCAGTACTTC; cdr3_aa: CASSPERARGETQYF
j_call: TRBJ2-4; v_call: TRBV6-5; clone_size: many; d_call: .; cdr3_nt: TGTGCCAGCAGTTACTCGTCAGTAGCCAAAAACATTCAGTACTTC; cdr3_aa: CASSYSSVAKNIQYF
j_call: TRBJ2-1; v_call: TRBV28; clone_size: many; d_call: .; cdr3_nt: TGTGCCAGCAGTTTATCCTGGCGTGAGCAGTTCTTC; cdr3_aa: CASSLSWREQFF
j_call: TRBJ2-7; v_call: TRBV20-1; clone_size: few; d_call: TRBD2; cdr3_nt: TGCAGTGCTAGAGTGAGCGGGGGGGCATTTTCCTACGAGCAGTACTTC; cdr3_aa: CSARVSGGAFSYEQYF
j_call: TRBJ2-3; v_call: TRBV7-9; clone_size: many; d_call: TRBD2; cdr3_nt: TGTGCCAGCAGCTTACGACTAGCGGGGGTATACACAGATACGCAGTATTTT; cdr3_aa: CASSLRLAGVYTDTQYF
j_call: TRBJ2-5; v_call: TRBV20-1; clone_size: many; d_call: TRBD2; cdr3_nt: TGCAGTGCTCCGACTAGCGGGAGTGAGACCCAGTACTTC; cdr3_aa: CSAPTSGSETQYF
j_call: TRBJ2-1; v_call: TRBV6-5; clone_size: many; d_call: .; cdr3_nt: TGTGCCAGCAGTTACTCGATTGGCAGGTACAATGAGCAGTTCTTC; cdr3_aa: CASSYSIGRYNEQFF
j_call: TRBJ2-1; v_call: TRBV2; clone_size: medium-sized; d_call: .; cdr3_nt: TGTGCCAGCAGTGAATTAGGATCTTTCTCGGACAATGAGCAGTTCTTC; cdr3_aa: CASSELGSFSDNEQFF
j_call: TRBJ2-5; v_call: TRBV7-3; clone_size: many; d_call: TRBD1; cdr3_nt: TGTGCCAGCAGCCCCGGGACAGGGGAGACCCAGTACTTC; cdr3_aa: CASSPGTGETQYF
j_call: TRBJ1-4; v_call: TRBV28; clone_size: many; d_call: .; cdr3_nt: TGTGCCAGCAGTTTACAGGGTATGGTTGAAAAACTGTTTTTT; cdr3_aa: CASSLQGMVEKLFF
j_call: TRBJ1-4; v_call: TRBV7-9; clone_size: many; d_call: TRBD1; cdr3_nt: TGTGCCAGCAGCCGGGGAGGGGGCGATGAAAAACTGTTTTTT; cdr3_aa: CASSRGGGDEKLFF
j_call: TRBJ2-5; v_call: TRBV20-1; clone_size: few; d_call: .; cdr3_nt: TGCAGTGCTAGGCCCCCTCAAGGGGAGACCCAGTACTTC; cdr3_aa: CSARPPQGETQYF
j_call: TRBJ2-1; v_call: TRBV3-1; clone_size: .; d_call: TRBD1; cdr3_nt: TGTGCCAGCAGCCGGGACAGTAATTACAATGAGCAGTTCTTC; cdr3_aa: CASSRDSNYNEQFF
j_call: TRBJ1-3; v_call: TRBV7-9; clone_size: .; d_call: .; cdr3_nt: TGTGCTAGCAGCTTAGCGGGGACATCCGGAAACACCATATATTTT; cdr3_aa: CASSLAGTSGNTIYF
j_call: TRBJ1-3; v_call: TRBV5-1; clone_size: few; d_call: TRBD1; cdr3_nt: TGCGCCAGCAGTCGAGCGGGACAGTCCTCTGGAAACACCATATATTTT; cdr3_aa: CASSRAGQSSGNTIYF
j_call: TRBJ2-6; v_call: TRBV4-1; clone_size: .; d_call: .; cdr3_nt: TGCGCCAGCAGCCGATCACCTTGGACAGACTCTGGGGCCAACGTCCTGACTTTC; cdr3_aa: CASSRSPWTDSGANVLTF
j_call: TRBJ2-2; v_call: TRBV6-5; clone_size: many; d_call: .; cdr3_nt: TGTGCCAGCAGTTCCTACCTTAAAGAGCTGTTTTTT; cdr3_aa: CASSSYLKELFF
j_call: TRBJ2-1; v_call: TRBV6-2/TRBV6-3; clone_size: many; d_call: TRBD1; cdr3_nt: TGTGCCAGCAGTTCCTGGACAGGGAAGGCTAATGAGCAGTTCTTC; cdr3_aa: CASSSWTGKANEQFF
j_call: TRBJ2-2; v_call: TRBV20-1; clone_size: many; d_call: TRBD1; cdr3_nt: TGCAGTGCTAGACCAGGGGGGAACACCGGGGAGCTGTTTTTT; cdr3_aa: CSARPGGNTGELFF
j_call: TRBJ2-3; v_call: TRBV29-1; clone_size: many; d_call: .; cdr3_nt: TGCAGCGTTGTAAGAGCGTCCGCAGATACGCAGTATTTT; cdr3_aa: CSVVRASADTQYF
j_call: TRBJ1-1; v_call: TRBV12-3/TRBV12-4; clone_size: many; d_call: TRBD1; cdr3_nt: TGTGCCAGCAGTTTCGAACAGGGGCTCACTGAAGCTTTCTTT; cdr3_aa: CASSFEQGLTEAFF
j_call: TRBJ2-2; v_call: TRBV19; clone_size: many; d_call: TRBD1; cdr3_nt: TGTGCCAGTAGTACGCGGACAGGGGTGAACACCGGGGAGCTGTTTTTT; cdr3_aa: CASSTRTGVNTGELFF
j_call: TRBJ2-1; v_call: TRBV29-1; clone_size: .; d_call: .; cdr3_nt: TGCAGCGTTGGGCAGGGAGACAATGAGCAGTTCTTC; cdr3_aa: CSVGQGDNEQFF
j_call: TRBJ2-1; v_call: TRBV29-1; clone_size: medium-sized; d_call: TRBD1; cdr3_nt: TGCAGCGTTGAGGCAGACAGGGCGAATGAGCAGTTCTTC; cdr3_aa: CSVEADRANEQFF
j_call: TRBJ2-1; v_call: TRBV18; clone_size: many; d_call: .; cdr3_nt: TGTGCCAGCTCACCACCTTCAAAGGCCTTATACAATGAGCAGTTCTTC; cdr3_aa: CASSPPSKALYNEQFF
j_call: TRBJ1-5; v_call: TRBV20-1; clone_size: many; d_call: .; cdr3_nt: TGCAGTGCTCAGCGGTCGTCGAATCAGCCCCAGCATTTT; cdr3_aa: CSAQRSSNQPQHF
j_call: TRBJ1-5; v_call: TRBV9; clone_size: many; d_call: .; cdr3_nt: TGTGCCAGCAGCGTTACAGCGGGGAATCAGCCCCAGCATTTT; cdr3_aa: CASSVTAGNQPQHF
j_call: TRBJ1-2; v_call: TRBV2; clone_size: many; d_call: TRBD1; cdr3_nt: TGTGCCAGCAGTGAAGCGCTTAGGACAGGACTCTATGGCTACACCTTC; cdr3_aa: CASSEALRTGLYGYTF
j_call: TRBJ1-2; v_call: TRBV5-1; clone_size: many; d_call: .; cdr3_nt: TGCGCCAGCAGCTTGGGGCGGACTAACTATGGCTACACCTTC; cdr3_aa: CASSLGRTNYGYTF
j_call: TRBJ1-2; v_call: TRBV7-8; clone_size: many; d_call: .; cdr3_nt: TGTGCCAGCAGCTCGCTCGTGGAGAACCTCTATGGCTACACCTTC; cdr3_aa: CASSSLVENLYGYTF
j_call: TRBJ2-1; v_call: TRBV9; clone_size: many; d_call: .; cdr3_nt: TGTGCCAGCAGCGTAGGCCCCTTCGTGACTAAATACAATGAGCAGTTCTTC; cdr3_aa: CASSVGPFVTKYNEQFF
j_call: TRBJ2-1; v_call: TRBV5-4; clone_size: many; d_call: .; cdr3_nt: TGTGCCAGCAGCTTGGTAGGGCCCAGCTCCAATGAGCAGTTCTTC; cdr3_aa: CASSLVGPSSNEQFF
j_call: TRBJ2-5; v_call: TRBV5-4; clone_size: many; d_call: .; cdr3_nt: TGTGCCAGCAGCTTGGCCACGGGGGGCGGGGAGACCCAGTACTTC; cdr3_aa: CASSLATGGGETQYF
j_call: TRBJ1-1; v_call: TRBV7-8; clone_size: many; d_call: .; cdr3_nt: TGTGCCAGCAGCTTAAACCCCAGGGGTTCCGCTGAAGCTTTCTTT; cdr3_aa: CASSLNPRGSAEAFF
j_call: TRBJ2-1; v_call: TRBV28; clone_size: medium-sized; d_call: .; cdr3_nt: TGTGCCAGCAGTGAGCACAGGGTTAACAATGAGCAGTTCTTC; cdr3_aa: CASSEHRVNNEQFF
j_call: TRBJ1-1; v_call: TRBV7-9; clone_size: many; d_call: .; cdr3_nt: TGTGCCAGCAGCTTAGCGCTGGAGACCCCTGAAGCTTTCTTT; cdr3_aa: CASSLALETPEAFF
j_call: TRBJ2-6; v_call: TRBV12-3/TRBV12-4; clone_size: many; d_call: .; cdr3_nt: TGTGCCAGCAGCCCCCGAAGCTCTGGGGCCAACGTCCTGACTTTC; cdr3_aa: CASSPRSSGANVLTF
j_call: TRBJ2-5; v_call: TRBV15; clone_size: many; d_call: TRBD1; cdr3_nt: TGTGCCACCAGCAGAGATCCCCGGACAGGGTCACAAGAGACCCAGTACTTC; cdr3_aa: CATSRDPRTGSQETQYF
j_call: TRBJ1-6; v_call: TRBV30; clone_size: .; d_call: .; cdr3_nt: TGTGCCTGGAGTGTTTGGAGGGGGGACTCACCCCTCCACTTT; cdr3_aa: CAWSVWRGDSPLHF
j_call: TRBJ2-5; v_call: TRBV29-1; clone_size: .; d_call: TRBD2; cdr3_nt: TGCAGCGTTGGCGGGACTACTGTACACCAAGAGACCCAGTACTTC; cdr3_aa: CSVGGTTVHQETQYF
j_call: TRBJ1-5; v_call: TRBV19; clone_size: many; d_call: .; cdr3_nt: TGTGCCAGTAGCCTCCGCACAGGGAGGAGTAGCAATCAGCCCCAGCATTTT; cdr3_aa: CASSLRTGRSSNQPQHF
j_call: TRBJ1-1; v_call: TRBV6-2/TRBV6-3; clone_size: many; d_call: .; cdr3_nt: TGTGCCAGCAGTTACAGCGGCGGAGCGGCGAACACTGAAGCTTTCTTT; cdr3_aa: CASSYSGGAANTEAFF
j_call: TRBJ2-4; v_call: TRBV20-1; clone_size: few; d_call: TRBD2; cdr3_nt: TGCAGTGCTAAAGGACTAGCTTCGATCAAAAACATTCAGTACTTC; cdr3_aa: CSAKGLASIKNIQYF
j_call: TRBJ2-7; v_call: TRBV27; clone_size: many; d_call: .; cdr3_nt: TGTGCCAGCAGGAACGGACAGCGGGAGCAGTACTTC; cdr3_aa: CASRNGQREQYF
j_call: TRBJ2-3; v_call: TRBV5-1; clone_size: many; d_call: TRBD2; cdr3_nt: TGCGCCAGCAGCTTGACAGGGACTAGCGGGGGCACAGATACGCAGTATTTT; cdr3_aa: CASSLTGTSGGTDTQYF
j_call: TRBJ1-5; v_call: TRBV2; clone_size: many; d_call: .; cdr3_nt: TGTGCCAGCACCCTATCCGGGGACAGCAATCAGCCCCAGCATTTT; cdr3_aa: CASTLSGDSNQPQHF
j_call: TRBJ1-3; v_call: TRBV3-1; clone_size: many; d_call: .; cdr3_nt: TGTGCCAGCAGCCAACAGGGTGGAAACACCATATATTTT; cdr3_aa: CASSQQGGNTIYF
j_call: TRBJ1-2; v_call: TRBV18; clone_size: many; d_call: .; cdr3_nt: TGTGCCAGCTCACCAACCCGGGCGCTCTACTATGGCTACACCTTC; cdr3_aa: CASSPTRALYYGYTF
j_call: TRBJ2-3; v_call: TRBV5-1; clone_size: few; d_call: .; cdr3_nt: TGCGCCAGCAGCTTGCTGGACGACACAGATACGCAGTATTTT; cdr3_aa: CASSLLDDTDTQYF
j_call: TRBJ1-5; v_call: TRBV6-5; clone_size: many; d_call: TRBD1; cdr3_nt: TGTGCCAGCAGCTGGACAGGGGATCAGCCCCAGCATTTT; cdr3_aa: CASSWTGDQPQHF
j_call: TRBJ2-1; v_call: TRBV24-1; clone_size: many; d_call: TRBD2; cdr3_nt: TGTGCCACCAGTGGACTAGCCGGTGAGCAGTTCTTC; cdr3_aa: CATSGLAGEQFF
j_call: TRBJ2-6; v_call: TRBV7-9; clone_size: many; d_call: .; cdr3_nt: TGTGCCAGCAGCTTAGCAGTCTCTGGGGCCAACGTCCTGACTTTC; cdr3_aa: CASSLAVSGANVLTF
j_call: TRBJ2-1; v_call: TRBV10-3; clone_size: few; d_call: .; cdr3_nt: TGTGCCATCAGTCAGTACGGCGGTAGCAATGAGCAGTTCTTC; cdr3_aa: CAISQYGGSNEQFF
j_call: TRBJ1-1; v_call: TRBV9; clone_size: many; d_call: .; cdr3_nt: TGTGCCAGCAGCCCCCCCGGGGAATCGACTGAAGCTTTCTTT; cdr3_aa: CASSPPGESTEAFF
j_call: TRBJ1-5; v_call: TRBV20-1; clone_size: many; d_call: TRBD1; cdr3_nt: TGCAGTGCGTTAAAAACGGGACAGGGGGGCAATCAGCCCCAGCATTTT; cdr3_aa: CSALKTGQGGNQPQHF
j_call: TRBJ2-2; v_call: TRBV6-2/TRBV6-3; clone_size: once; d_call: TRBD2; cdr3_nt: TGTGCCAGCAGGGGCCGGGGGGTCGCCGGGGAGCTGTTTTTT; cdr3_aa: CASRGRGVAGELFF
j_call: TRBJ2-1; v_call: TRBV12-3/TRBV12-4; clone_size: few; d_call: .; cdr3_nt: TGTGCCAGCAGAGTGGATGCTCAGGGTGAGCAGTTCTTC; cdr3_aa: CASRVDAQGEQFF
j_call: TRBJ2-1; v_call: TRBV29-1; clone_size: medium-sized; d_call: TRBD2; cdr3_nt: TGCAGCGCAGAGCGGGGCCGGGCGTACAATGAGCAGTTCTTC; cdr3_aa: CSAERGRAYNEQFF
j_call: TRBJ2-5; v_call: TRBV9; clone_size: many; d_call: .; cdr3_nt: TGTGCCAGCAGCGGGGACGTGGAGGGCTTACAAGAGACCCAGTACTTC; cdr3_aa: CASSGDVEGLQETQYF
j_call: TRBJ1-1; v_call: TRBV28; clone_size: many; d_call: .; cdr3_nt: TGTGCCAGCAGGGACGGGTTCACTGAAGCTTTCTTT; cdr3_aa: CASRDGFTEAFF